Listed below are T cell receptor beta chains from one sample, sequenced in a study of vaccination and CD4 T cells after COVID-19. These TCRs' antigens remain unknown. TCRdb reprocessed the PCR reads via MiXCR and lists one record per CDR3 protein. The table lists some 15,000 distinct CDR3 sequences, about 44% of them singletons, with about 12% in the top ten. Sequenced material: CD4+ T cells from blood, cultured in vitro. The source is a human donor who had recovered from COVID-19. The CDR3 runs from the conserved cysteine through the conserved F or W. D genes are given only for firm matches. Clone size is shown for a subset of rows, as once, few, many or a class of expanded clone.

size	V	D	CDR3
NA	TRBV28	NA	CASSLNIRGSNQPQHF
NA	TRBV7-8	TRBD2	CASSLYWGSGATYEQYF
few	TRBV7-3	NA	CASSGRVDTEAFF
few	TRBV20-1	TRBD1	CSASNPRQGPYSNQPQHF
NA	TRBV6-5	TRBD1	CASSYSDRGINEQFF
NA	TRBV28	TRBD2	CASSFSAGRGQETQYF
few	TRBV7-7	NA	CASSPQGGWNTQYF
few	TRBV20-1	TRBD2	CSERASGGTDTQYF
few	TRBV11-3	NA	CASSFWGVQQETQYF
NA	TRBV20-1	NA	CSARGGAGRTDTQYF
NA	TRBV20-1	TRBD2	CSASVLAGYQETQYF
NA	TRBV20-1	NA	CSARDGSRAKNIQYF
once	TRBV24-1	NA	CATSDSSDSRRIQYF
NA	TRBV6-5	NA	CASSYSYGDQETQYF
NA	TRBV20-1	NA	CSARDSRGVPYEQYF
NA	TRBV19	TRBD2	CASKSGRAAGELFF
once	TRBV20-1	TRBD2	CSASPGTSGGYGGELFF
NA	TRBV12-3/TRBV12-4	NA	CASRRRDTGELFF
NA	TRBV12-3/TRBV12-4	TRBD2	CASSPGLAVNTQYF
few	TRBV7-2	NA	CASSLVAVDSPNTEAFF
NA	TRBV6-1	NA	CASSPTPTDTQYF
once	TRBV5-1	NA	CASSLGAGVGQPQHF
few	TRBV7-2	NA	CASSLQGSGNQPQHF
NA	TRBV24-1	NA	CATSDPQGPGGSAFF
few	TRBV20-1	NA	CSARQPQGGELFF
NA	TRBV2	TRBD1	CASTQQGANYGYTF
NA	TRBV5-1	NA	CASSLASPSYEQYF
few	TRBV20-1	TRBD1	CSARWDRGAYGYTF
NA	TRBV20-1	NA	CSATPRQETQYF
few	TRBV27	TRBD1	CASSPQGMRYQPQHF
few	TRBV20-1	TRBD2	CSARVLAGGLDEQFF
NA	TRBV11-3	TRBD2	CASSLGREGPHEQFF
few	TRBV7-6	NA	CASSLPPRGSGELFF
few	TRBV7-2	NA	CASSLVSDQVAKNIQYF
NA	TRBV6-1	TRBD1	CASYGQEETQYF
NA	TRBV2	NA	CASSEGGGNTEAFF
NA	TRBV7-6	TRBD1	CASSLGQGDYEQYF
few	TRBV7-9	TRBD1	CASSPEDRGHGYTF
NA	TRBV2	NA	CASSDGQTYNSPLHF
NA	TRBV20-1	TRBD2	CSASSGQLGSYNEQFF
NA	TRBV6-1	TRBD2	CASSEWVSGEETQYF
NA	TRBV28	TRBD1	CASGDRDYEQYF
few	TRBV7-9	TRBD2	CASSSRWTSSVF
NA	TRBV12-3/TRBV12-4	NA	CASSLRGASGYTF
NA	TRBV20-1	NA	CSAPLNTEAFF
NA	TRBV28	NA	CASSLAHTDSVYGYTF
NA	TRBV7-4	NA	CASSVGNEQFF
NA	TRBV7-3	TRBD2	CASSLWAGGSGTGELFF
NA	TRBV21-1	NA	CASSKPGGVLVYSNQPQHF
NA	TRBV7-2	TRBD1	CASSYLQGGANYGYTF
NA	TRBV6-5	NA	CASSYWFKETHYDGELFF
NA	TRBV19	NA	CASRSRGTDTQYF
once	TRBV6-2/TRBV6-3	NA	CASRRGPSYEQYF
NA	TRBV7-2	NA	CASSLDAGELFF
NA	TRBV7-9	NA	CASSLRWGADTQYF
NA	TRBV5-4	TRBD2	CASSPGGLAGRSTSGEQYF
once	TRBV4-2	NA	CASSQGVSSSAYGYTF
NA	TRBV6-1	NA	CASRTSPGRSPTDTQYF
once	TRBV4-2	NA	CASSQAEAANYGYTF